The present T cell receptor beta chain was sequenced within a study of technical replicates of blood from a handful of donors. The method was immunoSEQ multiplex PCR; TCRdb's version includes in-frame clones alone and lacks a portion of them. The table has about 94,000 clones, 90% to 97% seen once. This CDR3 is 16 amino acids long. V was clipped by 5 bases and J by 4 bases; unmatched bases: 11. Germline V gene data show CDR1 as MNHEY and CDR2 as SMNVEV (reference sequence). V and J are TRBV27 and TRBJ2-5, with 9 bases aligning to TRBD2. The sample comprised T cells isolated from PBMCs. This TCR was recovered from a human donor in good health. The CDR3 is CASSTDYSGRRETQYF. The CDR3 nucleotides read TGTGCCAGCAGTACAGACTACAGCGGGAGGCGAGAGACCCAGTACTTC.